The next 17 T cell receptor beta chains were all read from a single sample in a study of early T cells in non-severe SARS-CoV-2 infection. TCRdb reanalysed the 5' RACE reads using MiXCR and keeps one entry per CDR3 protein. In the table there are over 45,000 distinct CDR3 sequences, about 10% of which are singletons. The sequencing sample was made of whole blood. Receptors were obtained from an adult who was a healthcare worker with PCR-confirmed SARS-CoV-2 infection or an uninfected control (not recorded which).

A few counts support this clonotype. The V and J genes are TRBV28 and TRBJ2-7; 8 bases are shared with TRBD1. V lost 4 bases, J lost 3 bases, and 5 bases stayed unmatched. Germline-derived CDR1 and CDR2 are MDHEN and SYDVKM. The CDR3 covers 14 residues. This chain's CDR3 is CASSSGTGFYEQYF. CDR3 bases: TGTGCCAGCAGTTCCGGGACAGGATTCTACGAGCAGTACTTC.

The V gene is TRBV18, the J gene TRBJ1-1; tentatively, D is TRBD1 (6 bases). The CDR3 loop spans 18 amino acids. V was shortened by 0 bases and J by 0 bases, with 17 bases between the two germline ends. Germline V gene sequence: CDR1 KGHSH, CDR2 LQKENI. The CDR3 coding sequence is TGTGCCAGCTCACCACCGCAAGGATGGGACAAGATGAACACTGAAGCTTTCTTT. It specifies CASSPPQGWDKMNTEAFF.

This chain uses TRBV6-1 with TRBJ1-5; 7 bases are a match to TRBD1. This CDR3 contains 18 residues. Germline V gives CDR1 MNHNS, CDR2 SASEGT. The ends lost 4 bases at V and 0 bases at J; junction bases unmatched: 12. CDR3 nucleotide sequence: TGTGCCAGCAGTGCAAGTTTAAGTAAGGGGGCTAGCAATCAGCCCCAGCATTTT. Amino acids: CASSASLSKGASNQPQHF.

Many counts were recorded for this clonotype. The CDR3 is CAGGIRGRPYGYTF. DNA for the CDR3: TGTGCCGGGGGGATCAGGGGGCGCCCCTATGGCTACACCTTC. The V and J genes are TRBV7-9 and TRBJ1-2; 8 bases line up with TRBD1. This CDR3 spans 14 amino acids. V lost 11 bases to trimming and J lost 4 bases; unmatched junction nucleotides: 12. Germline values: CDR1 SEHNR, CDR2 FQNEAQ (reference sequence).

This clonotype has just one count. This rearrangement joins TRBV29-1 to TRBJ1-2; D is undetermined. Germline V CDR1 and CDR2: SQVTM, ANQGSEA. This CDR3 is 11 amino acids long. Trimming left V 7 bases short and J 6 bases short, with 12 bases between. CDR3 nucleotides: TGCAGCGCCTTGTCCCCGAATGGCTACACCTTC. Translation: CSALSPNGYTF.

This clonotype was detected many times. The V call is TRBV20-1, the J call TRBJ1-1, with D possibly TRBD1 on 5 matching bases. Germline V CDR1 and CDR2: DFQATT, SNEGSKA (reference sequence). Trimming stripped 0 bases from V and 7 bases from J, with 15 bases between. The CDR3 has 14 amino acids. CDR3 bases: TGCAGTGCTAGAGAGGGTCCAGGGACTGTTGAAGCTTTCTTT. Residues: CSAREGPGTVEAFF.

With respect to this clonotype: Given a much more abundant clone one base away, this may be a read error. The chain is built from TRBV5-1 and TRBJ1-1; D unclear. The CDR3 runs to 15 residues. Germline V gene sequence: CDR1 SGHRS, CDR2 YFSETQ. This chain's CDR3 is CTSSSLSSTFPEAFF. The DNA for the CDR3 is TGCACCAGCAGCTCCCTTTCCTCGACGTTCCCTGAAGCTTTCTTT.

This clonotype has a count of ten or more. The chain has TRBV12-3 or TRBV12-4 and TRBJ1-2; D gene ambiguous. The CDR3 sequence is 12 residues long. The germline V and J ends were trimmed by 6 bases and 0 bases, with 5 bases remaining between them. The CDR3 DNA reads TGTGCCAGCAGGGAGTCTAACTATGGCTACACCTTC. This codes for CASRESNYGYTF.

This clonotype was seen a handful of times. The chain carries TRBV6-2 or TRBV6-3 and TRBJ2-3, with 9 nucleotides matching TRBD2. The CDR3 totals 16 residues. CDR1 and CDR2 from the germline V gene are MNHEY and SVGEGT. The V and J ends lost 7 bases and 4 bases, in that order; junction bases with no gene match: 12. The CDR3 here is CASMTRSGRLSDTQYF. The CDR3 nucleotides are TGTGCCAGCATGACGAGGAGCGGGAGGTTGTCAGATACGCAGTATTTT.

A word on this clonotype: A much larger clone lies one base from this, so it may be a read error. V is TRBV5-1 and J is TRBJ2-3; the D gene is possibly TRBD1 (5 bases). Germline V CDR1 and CDR2: SGHRS, YFSETQ. V was pared by 0 bases and J by 5 bases, with 10 bases between. The CDR3 covers 14 residues. CDR3 protein: CASSLGAGIDTQYF. In DNA, the CDR3 is TGCGCCAGCAGCTTGGGGGCAGGGATAGATACGCAGTATTTT.

This clonotype was counted many times. This chain connects TRBV7-3 to TRBJ2-5, with D perhaps TRBD2 (6 bases). The CDR3 runs to 15 residues. V shed 2 bases and J shed 1 base, with 11 bases lying between them. Germline V gene lookup returns CDR1 SGHTA and CDR2 FQGTGA. As DNA, the CDR3 is TGTGCCAGCAGCTTATTCGCGGGACCCCAAGAGACCCAGTACTTC. As protein: CASSLFAGPQETQYF.

V is TRBV18 and J is TRBJ2-1; 10 bases map to TRBD2. This CDR3 contains 16 residues. Looked up from germline, CDR1 is KGHSH and CDR2 is LQKENI. V was clipped by 6 bases and J by 7 bases; unmatched bases: 12. The CDR3 loop reads CASSQSPSGSSNEQFF. CDR3 nucleotides: TGTGCCAGCTCGCAGTCTCCTAGCGGGAGTAGTAATGAGCAGTTCTTC.

In this sample, this clonotype turned up many times. The chain couples TRBV7-9 to TRBJ2-7; D ambiguous. V was pared by 5 bases and J by 7 bases, with 9 bases between. This CDR3 contains 11 residues. Germline CDR1 reads SEHNR; CDR2 reads FQNEAQ (reference sequence). The CDR3 sequence: CASSTIVEQYF. The DNA for the CDR3 is TGTGCCAGCAGCACTATTGTGGAGCAGTACTTC.

A few counts support this clonotype. J is TRBJ2-4 and V is TRBV7-2; no firm D call. The length of the CDR3 is 15 residues. V gave up 5 bases and J gave up 7 bases, with 18 bases separating them. Germline CDR1 is SGHTA and CDR2 is FQGNSA. The CDR3, as DNA: TGTGCCAGCAGCCCACCCTGGGTACCCGGGAACATTCAGTACTTC. It specifies CASSPPWVPGNIQYF.

This clonotype has a count of ten or more. The chain combines TRBV10-3 with TRBJ2-1, with unresolved D. The CDR3 spans 12 residues. V was trimmed by 2 bases and J by 4 bases, leaving 3 bases between them. The germline V gene encodes CDR1 ENHRY and CDR2 SYGVKD. CDR3 nucleotide sequence: TGTGCCATCAGTGAGGGGTACAATGAGCAGTTCTTC. This codes for CAISEGYNEQFF.

This clonotype was recorded at least ten times. J is TRBJ1-5 and V is TRBV7-2, with TRBD1 matching over 7 bases. Germline V lookup: CDR1 SGHTA, CDR2 FQGNSA. CDR3 length: 15 residues. V lost 5 bases, J lost 0 bases, and 4 bases stayed unmatched. DNA of the CDR3: TGTGCCAGCAGCCTTAGGGGGCATAGCAATCAGCCCCAGCATTTT. Amino acids: CASSLRGHSNQPQHF.

This clonotype was counted many times. The chain links TRBV12-3 or TRBV12-4 to TRBJ2-3; the D is unclear. This CDR3 is built from 15 residues. V was clipped by 1 base and J by 4 bases, with 12 bases between them. The CDR3: CASSLGAASADTQYF. The CDR3 bases are TGTGCCAGCAGTTTAGGGGCAGCGAGCGCAGATACGCAGTATTTT.